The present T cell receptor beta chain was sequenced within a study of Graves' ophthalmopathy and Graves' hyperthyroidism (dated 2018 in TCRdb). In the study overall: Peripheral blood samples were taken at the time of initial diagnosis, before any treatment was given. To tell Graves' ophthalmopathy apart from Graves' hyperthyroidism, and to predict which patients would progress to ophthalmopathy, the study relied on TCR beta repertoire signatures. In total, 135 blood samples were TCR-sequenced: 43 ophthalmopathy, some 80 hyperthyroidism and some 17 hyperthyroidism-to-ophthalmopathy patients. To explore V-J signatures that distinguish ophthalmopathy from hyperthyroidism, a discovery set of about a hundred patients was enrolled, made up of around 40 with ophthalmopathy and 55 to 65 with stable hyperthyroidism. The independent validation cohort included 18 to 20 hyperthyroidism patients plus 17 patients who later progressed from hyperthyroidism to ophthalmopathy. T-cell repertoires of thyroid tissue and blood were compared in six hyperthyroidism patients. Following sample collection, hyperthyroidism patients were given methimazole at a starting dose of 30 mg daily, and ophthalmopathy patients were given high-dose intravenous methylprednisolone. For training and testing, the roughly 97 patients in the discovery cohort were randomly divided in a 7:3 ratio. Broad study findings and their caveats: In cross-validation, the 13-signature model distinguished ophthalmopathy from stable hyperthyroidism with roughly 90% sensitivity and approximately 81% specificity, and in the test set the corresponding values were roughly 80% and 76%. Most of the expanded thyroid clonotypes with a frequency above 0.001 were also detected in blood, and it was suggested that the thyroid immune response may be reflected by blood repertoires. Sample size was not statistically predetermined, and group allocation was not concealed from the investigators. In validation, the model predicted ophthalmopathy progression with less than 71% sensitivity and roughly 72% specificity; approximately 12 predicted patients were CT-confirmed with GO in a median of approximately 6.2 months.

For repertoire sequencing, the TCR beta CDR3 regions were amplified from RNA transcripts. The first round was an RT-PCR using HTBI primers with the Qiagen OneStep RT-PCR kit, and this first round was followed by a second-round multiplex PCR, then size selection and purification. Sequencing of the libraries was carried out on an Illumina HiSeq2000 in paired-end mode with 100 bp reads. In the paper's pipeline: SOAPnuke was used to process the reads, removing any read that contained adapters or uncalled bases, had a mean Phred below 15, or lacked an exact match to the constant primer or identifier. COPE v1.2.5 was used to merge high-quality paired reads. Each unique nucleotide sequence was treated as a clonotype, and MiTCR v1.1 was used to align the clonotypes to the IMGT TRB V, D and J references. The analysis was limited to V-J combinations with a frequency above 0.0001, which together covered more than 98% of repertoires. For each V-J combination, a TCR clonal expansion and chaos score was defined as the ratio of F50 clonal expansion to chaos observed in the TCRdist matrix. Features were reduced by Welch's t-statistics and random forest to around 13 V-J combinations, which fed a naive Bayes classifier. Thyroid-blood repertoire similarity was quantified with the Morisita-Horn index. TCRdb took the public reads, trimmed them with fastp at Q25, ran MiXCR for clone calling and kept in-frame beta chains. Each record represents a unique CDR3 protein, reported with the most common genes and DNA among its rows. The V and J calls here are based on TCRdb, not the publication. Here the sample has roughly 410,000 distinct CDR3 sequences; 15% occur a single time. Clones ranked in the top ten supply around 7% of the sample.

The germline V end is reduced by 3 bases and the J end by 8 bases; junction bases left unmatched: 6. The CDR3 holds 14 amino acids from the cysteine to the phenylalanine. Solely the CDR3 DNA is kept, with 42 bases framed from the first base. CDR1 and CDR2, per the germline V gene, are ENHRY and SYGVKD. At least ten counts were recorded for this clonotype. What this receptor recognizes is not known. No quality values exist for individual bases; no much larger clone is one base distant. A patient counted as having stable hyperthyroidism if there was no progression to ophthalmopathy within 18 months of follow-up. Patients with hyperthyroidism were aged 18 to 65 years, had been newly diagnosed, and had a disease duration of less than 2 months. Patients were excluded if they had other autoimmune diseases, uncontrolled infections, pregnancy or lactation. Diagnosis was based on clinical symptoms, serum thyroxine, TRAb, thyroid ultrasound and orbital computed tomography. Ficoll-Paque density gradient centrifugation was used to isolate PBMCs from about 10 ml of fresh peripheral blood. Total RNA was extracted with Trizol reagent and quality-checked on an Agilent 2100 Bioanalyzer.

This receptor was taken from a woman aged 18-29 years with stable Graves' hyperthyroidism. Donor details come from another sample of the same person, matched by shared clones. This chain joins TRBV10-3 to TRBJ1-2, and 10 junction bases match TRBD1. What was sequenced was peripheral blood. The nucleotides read TGTGCCATCAGTGACCCCGGGACAGGGGTCGGCTACACCTTC. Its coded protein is CAISDPGTGVGYTF.